This TCR beta chain appears in the sequencing data of a study of CXCR3-negative and CXCR3-positive naive CD8 T cells. Study results and limitations: For CXCR3-positive naive cells, TRB CDR3s were more hydrophobic than those of CXCR3-negative naive cells. Memory CD8+ cells showed much lower diversity, while both naive subsets displayed comparably high diversity. Whereas memory cells differed, naive CXCR3-negative and CXCR3-positive cells shared similar TRBV-TRBJ usage.

As to this clonotype: Its antigen is unidentified.

Researchers reported sorting every CD8+ T cell subset in triplicate, 300,000 cells per sort. This CDR3 has 14 amino acids. Per the germline V gene, CDR1 is MGHRA and CDR2 is YSYEKL. The libraries of TRB cDNA were constructed through 5' RACE using UMI labels. TCRdb re-called the 5' RACE reads; every CDR3 protein appears as one record, without DNA. This sample's table reports 65,000 to 95,000 distinct CDR3 sequences. Input material: naive CXCR3- CD8+ T cells from blood. Documented subset: CD45RO-CCR7+CD27+CD95- naive CD8+ T cells lacking CXCR3 (TNR3-). This receptor was obtained from a human donor in good health. Some clones in this sample may be carry-over from other donors' samples. The chain couples TRBV4-1 to TRBJ2-7; TCRdb outputs TRBD1, but without DNA this stays unchecked. The CDR3 loop reads CASSRRGAPGEQYF.